This TCR beta chain was identified in a study of T cell responses to AZD1222 COVID-19 vaccine. This CDR3 spans 16 amino acids. V lost 4 bases to trimming and J lost 2 bases, with 18 bases between them. Germline V gives CDR1 KGHSH, CDR2 LQKENI. General observations from the study: Two doses of AZD1222 preceded a rise in Spike-specific TCR breadth and depth. Spike-wide coverage was observed for vaccine-associated CD4 TCRs, with dominant responses at 160-218 and 743-854.

Concerning this clone itself: Antigen unknown.

TCRdb's table, derived via immunoSEQ multiplex PCR, lists solely in-frame clones and lacks some. The sample has 150,000 to 200,000 clones, 85% to 95% seen once; the top ten hold around 0.9%. The source material was peripheral blood, sampled on day 0 of AZD1222 vaccination. The genes are TRBV18 and TRBJ2-7; D gene uncertain. This clonotype was sampled from an adult in good health. The CDR3 region has the DNA TGTGCCAGCTCACTTTCTTCGGGCAGGACCCCCTACGAGCAGTACTTC. Its translation: CASSLSSGRTPYEQYF.